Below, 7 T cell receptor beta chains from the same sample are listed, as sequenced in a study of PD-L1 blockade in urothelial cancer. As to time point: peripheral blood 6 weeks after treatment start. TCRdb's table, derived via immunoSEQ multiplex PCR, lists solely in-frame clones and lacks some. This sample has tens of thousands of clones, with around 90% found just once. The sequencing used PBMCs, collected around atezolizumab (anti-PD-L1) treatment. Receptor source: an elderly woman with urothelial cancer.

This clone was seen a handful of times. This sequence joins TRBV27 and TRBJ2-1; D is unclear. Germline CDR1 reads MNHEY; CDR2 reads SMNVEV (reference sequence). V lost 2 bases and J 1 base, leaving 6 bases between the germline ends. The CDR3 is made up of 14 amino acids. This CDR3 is CASSLTLSYNEQFF. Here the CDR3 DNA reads TGTGCCAGCAGTTTAACTCTTTCCTACAATGAGCAGTTCTTC.

This chain's CDR3 is CASISWGMNTEAFF. The CDR3 DNA sequence: TGTGCCAGTATCTCGTGGGGCATGAACACTGAAGCTTTCTTT. J is TRBJ1-1 and V is TRBV19, with a tentative D call TRBD1 (5 bases). The CDR3 spans 14 residues. The V end lost 7 bases, the J end lost 0 bases, and 12 bases lay between the germline ends. Per germline, CDR1 LNHDA and CDR2 SQIVND (reference sequence). Full variable domain (outside the CDR3, taken from reference TRBV19 and TRBJ1-1): DGGITQSPKYLFRKEGQNVTLSCEQNLNHDAMYWYRQDPGQGLRLIYYSQIVNDFQKGDIAEGYSVSREKKESFPLTVTSAQKNPTAFYLCASISWGMNTEAFFGQGTRLTVV.

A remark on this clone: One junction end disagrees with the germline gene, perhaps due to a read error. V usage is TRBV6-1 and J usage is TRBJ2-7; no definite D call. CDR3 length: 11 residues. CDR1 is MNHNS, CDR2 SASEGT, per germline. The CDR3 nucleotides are TGTGCCAGCAGTGAACTTGGCGGTCCCCGCTTC. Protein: CASSELGGPRF.

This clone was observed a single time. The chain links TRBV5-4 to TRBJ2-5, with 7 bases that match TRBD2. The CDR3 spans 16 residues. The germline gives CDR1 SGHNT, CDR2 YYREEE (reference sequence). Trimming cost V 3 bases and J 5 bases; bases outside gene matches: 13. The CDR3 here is CASSSWGGPMGETQYF. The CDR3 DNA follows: TGTGCCAGCAGCTCATGGGGGGGACCCATGGGTGAGACCCAGTACTTC.

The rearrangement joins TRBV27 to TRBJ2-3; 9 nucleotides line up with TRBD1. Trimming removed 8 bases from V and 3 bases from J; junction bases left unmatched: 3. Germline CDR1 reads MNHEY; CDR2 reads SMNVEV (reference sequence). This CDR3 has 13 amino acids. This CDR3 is CASQGQGTDTQYF. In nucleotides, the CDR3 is TGTGCCAGCCAGGGACAGGGAACAGATACGCAGTATTTT.

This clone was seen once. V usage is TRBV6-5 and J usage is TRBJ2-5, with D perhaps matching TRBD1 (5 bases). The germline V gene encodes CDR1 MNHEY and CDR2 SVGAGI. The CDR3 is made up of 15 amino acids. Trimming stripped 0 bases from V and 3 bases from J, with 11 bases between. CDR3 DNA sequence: TGTGCCAGCAGTTACTCGACCCAGGGTGAAGAGACCCAGTACTTC. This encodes CASSYSTQGEETQYF.

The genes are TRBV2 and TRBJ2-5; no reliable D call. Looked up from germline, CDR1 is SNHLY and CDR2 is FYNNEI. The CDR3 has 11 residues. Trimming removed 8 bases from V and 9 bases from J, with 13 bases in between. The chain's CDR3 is CASGQVSAQYF. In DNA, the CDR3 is TGTGCCAGCGGTCAAGTATCGGCCCAGTACTTC.